This T cell receptor (delta chain) was identified during a study of Vδ1+ human thymocytes. Thymocytes were sorted as CD3+ TCRVdelta1+ TCRVdelta2- after alphabeta T cell depletion. Between about 96% and 99.6% of sorted thymocytes were Vdelta1+. The template was reverse-transcribed extracted RNA. Multiplex PCR used pooled V-gene forward primers and a constant-region reverse primer to amplify CDR3s. TCRdb re-called the multiplex PCR reads through CATT. The data show over 45,000 delta-chain clones, about 15% seen once. Per the germline V gene, CDR1 is TSWWSYY and CDR2 is QGS. CDR3 length: 18 amino acids. The V gene lost 2 bases and the J gene lost 5 bases, with 24 bases spanning the gap. Study-level points and caveats: Donors shared many TRG clonotypes but few TRD clonotypes. Highly polyclonal TRG and TRD repertoires with Gaussian CDR3 length distributions appeared in thymus. Thymic delta-chain repertoires held around 20% Vdelta2 sequences and few Vdelta3, despite high sort purity.

Concerning this clone itself: Its antigen is not known.

This receptor was identified in a girl in the first two years of life who had congenital heart surgery. What was sequenced was Vdelta1+ gamma-delta thymocytes from the thymus. Subset defined: FACS-sorted CD3+ TCRalphabeta- TCRVdelta1+ TCRVdelta2- thymocytes. The chain recombines TRDV1 with TRDJ1; D could derive from TRDD1 or TRDD3 (5 bases each). The CDR3 region is CALGENIVDAAYWDKLIF. CDR3 nucleotides: TGTGCTCTTGGGGAAAATATAGTAGACGCCGCTTACTGGGATAAACTCATCTTT.